This T cell receptor (beta chain) originates from a study of human T cells and chemical hapten exposure. Study overall: Small pooled library volume differences mainly caused per-sample TCR yield variation.

In the original workflow: Across samples, TCR counts had a median of about 93,000 and ranged from roughly 23,224 to 690,600. TCRdb re-analysed the RACE reads in MiXCR, keeping a single row per CDR3 protein. For this entry, the V and J calls and clone size follow TCRdb and not the study's own pipeline. This table holds under 200,000 distinct CDR3 sequences, more than 14% found once. V lost 8 bases, J lost 4 bases, and 12 bases lay in between. Germline CDR1 MNHEY, CDR2 SVGEGT. This CDR3 has 13 residues. Time point specified: patch test 1, 2 weeks after DPC sensitization. The treatment denotes: therapeutic diphenylcyclopropenone sensitization with weekly scalp DPC.

The chain couples TRBV6-2 or TRBV6-3 to TRBJ1-5; D gene ambiguous. The sample in question was whole blood, obtained in connection with sensitization to the hapten diphenylcyclopropenone (DPC). This TCR derives from a woman in her thirties with alopecia areata. Some clones in this sample may be carry-over from other donors' samples. The CDR3 reads CASRAIQNQPQHF. Here the CDR3 DNA reads TGTGCCAGCCGGGCCATACAAAATCAGCCCCAGCATTTT.